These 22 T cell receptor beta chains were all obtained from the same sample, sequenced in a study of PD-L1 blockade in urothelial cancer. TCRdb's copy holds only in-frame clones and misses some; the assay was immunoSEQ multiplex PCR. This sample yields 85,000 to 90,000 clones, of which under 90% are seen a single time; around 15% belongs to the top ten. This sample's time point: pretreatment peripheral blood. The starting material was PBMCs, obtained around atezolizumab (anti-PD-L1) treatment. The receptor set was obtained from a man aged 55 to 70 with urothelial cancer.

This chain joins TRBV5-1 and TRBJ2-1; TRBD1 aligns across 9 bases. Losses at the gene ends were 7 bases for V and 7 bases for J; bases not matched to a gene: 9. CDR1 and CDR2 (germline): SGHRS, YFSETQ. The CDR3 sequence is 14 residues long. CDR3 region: CASEPGQGVNEQFF. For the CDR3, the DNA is TGCGCCAGCGAACCGGGACAGGGAGTAAATGAGCAGTTCTTC.

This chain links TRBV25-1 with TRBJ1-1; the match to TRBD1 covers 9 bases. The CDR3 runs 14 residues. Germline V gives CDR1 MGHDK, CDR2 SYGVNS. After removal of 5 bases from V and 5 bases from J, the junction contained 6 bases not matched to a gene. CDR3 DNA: TGTGCCAGCAGTATCCGGGACAGGGATACTGAAGCTTTCTTT. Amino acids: CASSIRDRDTEAFF.

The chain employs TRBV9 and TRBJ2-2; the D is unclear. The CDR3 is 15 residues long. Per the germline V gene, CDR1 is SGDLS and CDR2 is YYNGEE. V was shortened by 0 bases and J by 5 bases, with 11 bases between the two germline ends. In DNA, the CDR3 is TGTGCCAGCAGCGTAGGGGCAAAAGGAACCGGGGAGCTGTTTTTT. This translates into CASSVGAKGTGELFF. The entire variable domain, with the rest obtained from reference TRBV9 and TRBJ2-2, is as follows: DSGVTQTPKHLITATGQRVTLRCSPRSGDLSVYWYQQSLDQGLQFLIQYYNGEERAKGNILERFSAQQFPDLHSELNLSSLELGDSALYFCASSVGAKGTGELFFGEGSRLTVL.

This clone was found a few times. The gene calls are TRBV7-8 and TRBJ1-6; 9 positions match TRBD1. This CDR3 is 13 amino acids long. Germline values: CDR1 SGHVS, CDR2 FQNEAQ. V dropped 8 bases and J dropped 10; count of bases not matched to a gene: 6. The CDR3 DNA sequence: TGTGCCAGCCGAGGGACAGGGCGATCACCCCTCCACTTT. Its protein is CASRGTGRSPLHF.

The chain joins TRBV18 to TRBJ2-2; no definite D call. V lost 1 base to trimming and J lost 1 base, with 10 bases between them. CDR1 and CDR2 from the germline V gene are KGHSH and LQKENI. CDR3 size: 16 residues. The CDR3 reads CASSPRSARNTGELFF. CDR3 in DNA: TGTGCCAGCTCACCACGATCAGCGAGGAACACCGGGGAGCTGTTTTTT.

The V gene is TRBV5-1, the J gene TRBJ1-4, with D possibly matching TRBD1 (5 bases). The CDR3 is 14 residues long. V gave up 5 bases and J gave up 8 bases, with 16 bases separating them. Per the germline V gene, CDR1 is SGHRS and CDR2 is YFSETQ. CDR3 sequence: CASSQGGLREKLFF. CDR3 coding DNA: TGCGCCAGCAGTCAGGGAGGATTGAGGGAAAAACTGTTTTTT.

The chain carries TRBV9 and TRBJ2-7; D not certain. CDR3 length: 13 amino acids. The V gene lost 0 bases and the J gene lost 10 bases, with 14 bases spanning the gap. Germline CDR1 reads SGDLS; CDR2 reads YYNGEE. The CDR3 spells CASSVEAIGFQYF. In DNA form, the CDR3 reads TGTGCCAGCAGCGTAGAGGCTATCGGGTTCCAGTACTTC.

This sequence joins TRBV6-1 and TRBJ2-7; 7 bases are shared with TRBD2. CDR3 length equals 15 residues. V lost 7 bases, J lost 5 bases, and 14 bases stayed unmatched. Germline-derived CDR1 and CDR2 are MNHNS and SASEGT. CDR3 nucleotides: TGTGCCAGCACCGGGGTAGCGGGCACCGTTGACGAGCAGTACTTC. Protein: CASTGVAGTVDEQYF.

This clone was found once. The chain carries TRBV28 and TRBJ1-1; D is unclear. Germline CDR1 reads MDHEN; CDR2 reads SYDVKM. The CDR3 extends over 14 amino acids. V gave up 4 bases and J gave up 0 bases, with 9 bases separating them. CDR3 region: CASSSPTLNTEAFF. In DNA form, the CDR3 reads TGTGCCAGCAGTTCCCCTACCCTGAACACTGAAGCTTTCTTT.

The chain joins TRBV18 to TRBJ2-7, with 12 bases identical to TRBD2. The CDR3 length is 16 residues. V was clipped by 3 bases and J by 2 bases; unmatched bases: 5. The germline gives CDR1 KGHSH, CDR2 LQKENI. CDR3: CASSPSSGRAAYEQYF. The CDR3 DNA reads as TGTGCCAGCTCACCGTCTAGCGGGAGGGCCGCCTACGAGCAGTACTTC.

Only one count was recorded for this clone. The CDR3 sequence: CASSSRILGTSGRGGTDTQYF. The CDR3 nucleotides are TGTGCCAGCAGTTCTCGGATCTTGGGGACTAGCGGGAGAGGGGGCACAGATACGCAGTATTTT. J is TRBJ2-3 and V is TRBV27; 14 positions match TRBD2. This CDR3 contains 21 residues. Germline values: CDR1 MNHEY, CDR2 SMNVEV (reference sequence). V shed 4 bases and J 1 base; nucleotides not matched to a gene: 16.

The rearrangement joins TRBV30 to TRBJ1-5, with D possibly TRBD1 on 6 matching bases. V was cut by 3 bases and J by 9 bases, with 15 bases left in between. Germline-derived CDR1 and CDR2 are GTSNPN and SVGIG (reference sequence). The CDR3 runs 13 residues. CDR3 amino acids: CAWSAMKTGPQHF. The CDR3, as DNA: TGTGCCTGGAGCGCTATGAAGACAGGGCCCCAGCATTTT.

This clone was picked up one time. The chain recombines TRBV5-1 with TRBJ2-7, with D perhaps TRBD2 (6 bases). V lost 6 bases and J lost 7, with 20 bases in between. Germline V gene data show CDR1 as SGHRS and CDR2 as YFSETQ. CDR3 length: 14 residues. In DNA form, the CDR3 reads TGCGCCAGCACCCCTGATGCGGCAGGGAGGGAGCAGTACTTC. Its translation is CASTPDAAGREQYF. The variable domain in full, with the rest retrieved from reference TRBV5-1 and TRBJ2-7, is KAGVTQTPRYLIKTRGQQVTLSCSPISGHRSVSWYQQTPGQGLQFLFEYFSETQRNKGNFPGRFSGRQFSNSRSEMNVSTLELGDSALYLCASTPDAAGREQYFGPGTRLTVT.

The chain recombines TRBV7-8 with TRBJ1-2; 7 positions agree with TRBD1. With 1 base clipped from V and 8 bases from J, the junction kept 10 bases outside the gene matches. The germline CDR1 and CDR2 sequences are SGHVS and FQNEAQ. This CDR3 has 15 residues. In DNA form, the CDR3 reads TGTGCCAGCAGCTTAGGTACAGGGGCGCCTGGGGGCTACACCTTC. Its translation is CASSLGTGAPGGYTF.

The CDR3 DNA follows: TGTGCCAGCAGCTTGAAAATAGCAGGGTTGACTGAAGCTTTCTTT. Protein product: CASSLKIAGLTEAFF. This chain uses TRBV5-4 with TRBJ1-1; D perhaps matches TRBD1 (5 bases). The CDR3 spans 15 residues. Trimming took off 1 base at V and 5 bases at J, with 15 bases between the two ends. From germline, CDR1 is SGHNT and CDR2 YYREEE (reference sequence). Full variable domain (rest looked up from reference TRBV5-4 and TRBJ1-1): ETGVTQSPTHLIKTRGQQVTLRCSSQSGHNTVSWYQQALGQGPQFIFQYYREEENGRGNFPPRFSGLQFPNYSSELNVNALELDDSALYLCASSLKIAGLTEAFFGQGTRLTVV.

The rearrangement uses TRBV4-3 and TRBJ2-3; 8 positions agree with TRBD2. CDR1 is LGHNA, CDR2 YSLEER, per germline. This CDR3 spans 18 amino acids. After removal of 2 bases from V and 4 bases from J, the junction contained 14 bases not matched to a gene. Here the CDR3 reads CASSQSAAYGREPDTQYF. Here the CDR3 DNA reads TGCGCCAGCAGCCAATCGGCTGCTTACGGGAGGGAGCCAGATACGCAGTATTTT.

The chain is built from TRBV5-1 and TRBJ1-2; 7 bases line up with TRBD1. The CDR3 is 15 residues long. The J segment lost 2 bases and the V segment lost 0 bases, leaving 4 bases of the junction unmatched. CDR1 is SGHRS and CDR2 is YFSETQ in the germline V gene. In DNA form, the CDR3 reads TGCGCCAGCAGCTTGGGAGGGGGCGAAAACTATGGCTACACCTTC. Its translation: CASSLGGGENYGYTF. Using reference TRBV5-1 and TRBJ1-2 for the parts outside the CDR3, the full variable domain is KAGVTQTPRYLIKTRGQQVTLSCSPISGHRSVSWYQQTPGQGLQFLFEYFSETQRNKGNFPGRFSGRQFSNSRSEMNVSTLELGDSALYLCASSLGGGENYGYTFGSGTRLTVV.

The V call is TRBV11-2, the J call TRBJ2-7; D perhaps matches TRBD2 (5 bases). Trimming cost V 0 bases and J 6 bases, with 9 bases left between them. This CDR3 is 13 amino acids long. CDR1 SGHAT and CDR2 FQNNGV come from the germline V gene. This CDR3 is CASSLEGGSEQYF. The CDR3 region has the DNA TGTGCCAGCAGCTTAGAGGGTGGGAGCGAGCAGTACTTC.

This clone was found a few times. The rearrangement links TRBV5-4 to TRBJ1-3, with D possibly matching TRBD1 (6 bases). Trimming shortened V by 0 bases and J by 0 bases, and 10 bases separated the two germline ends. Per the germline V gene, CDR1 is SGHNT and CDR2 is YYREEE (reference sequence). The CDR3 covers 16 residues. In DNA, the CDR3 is TGTGCCAGCAGCTTGGACAGGGTCAGCTCTGGAAACACCATATATTTT. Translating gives CASSLDRVSSGNTIYF.

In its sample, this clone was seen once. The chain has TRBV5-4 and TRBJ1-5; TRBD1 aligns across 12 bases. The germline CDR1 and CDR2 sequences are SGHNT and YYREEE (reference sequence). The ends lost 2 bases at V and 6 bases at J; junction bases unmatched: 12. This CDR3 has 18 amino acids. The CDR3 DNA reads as TGTGCCAGCAGCTTAGGAGGGGGGACAGGGGGCGGGAGTCAGCCCCAGCATTTT. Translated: CASSLGGGTGGGSQPQHF.

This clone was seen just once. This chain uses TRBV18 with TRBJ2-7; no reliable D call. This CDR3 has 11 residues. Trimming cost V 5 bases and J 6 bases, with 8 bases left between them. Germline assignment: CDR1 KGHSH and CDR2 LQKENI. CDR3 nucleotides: TGTGCCAGCTCATCGGAGTCCGAGCAGTACTTC. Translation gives CASSSESEQYF.

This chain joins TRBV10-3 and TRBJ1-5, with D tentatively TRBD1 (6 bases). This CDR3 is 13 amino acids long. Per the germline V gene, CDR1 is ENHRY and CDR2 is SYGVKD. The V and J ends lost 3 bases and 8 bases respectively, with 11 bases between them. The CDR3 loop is CAISEGGREPQHF. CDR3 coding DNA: TGTGCCATCAGTGAAGGGGGGAGGGAGCCCCAGCATTTT.